This T cell receptor (beta chain) was found in a study of Ad26.COV2.S vaccination and SARS-CoV-2 variants. Study-level results: After vaccination, substantial breadth of spike-specific CD8+ and CD4+ responses was reported.

Treatment denoted: roughly 20 received Ad26.COV2.S at low or high dose, single or two shots; several received placebo; per-sample allocation not given. Sampling occurred on day 63 after the first vaccine or placebo injection. Turning to this clone: Antigen: not known.

Per germline, CDR1 MNHEY and CDR2 SVGEGT. The CDR3 spans 17 residues. Trimming cost V 6 bases and J 3 bases; bases outside gene matches: 13. Clones were read by immunoSEQ multiplex PCR, and TCRdb kept only the in-frame ones, dropping some. This sample has more than 300,000 clones; approximately 90% occur once, and the top ten carry around 6.6%. The chain uses TRBV6-2 or TRBV6-3 and TRBJ2-3; 9 bases are shared with TRBD2. The source is a person between 18 and 65 years old who received the Ad26.COV2.S COVID-19 vaccine or a placebo. The sequencing used peripheral blood, collected in a trial of Ad26.COV2.S vaccine versus placebo. The CDR3 bases are TGTGCCAGCAGCTCTGCTAGCGGGGACCGCCGGACAGATACGCAGTATTTT. Amino acids: CASSSASGDRRTDTQYF.